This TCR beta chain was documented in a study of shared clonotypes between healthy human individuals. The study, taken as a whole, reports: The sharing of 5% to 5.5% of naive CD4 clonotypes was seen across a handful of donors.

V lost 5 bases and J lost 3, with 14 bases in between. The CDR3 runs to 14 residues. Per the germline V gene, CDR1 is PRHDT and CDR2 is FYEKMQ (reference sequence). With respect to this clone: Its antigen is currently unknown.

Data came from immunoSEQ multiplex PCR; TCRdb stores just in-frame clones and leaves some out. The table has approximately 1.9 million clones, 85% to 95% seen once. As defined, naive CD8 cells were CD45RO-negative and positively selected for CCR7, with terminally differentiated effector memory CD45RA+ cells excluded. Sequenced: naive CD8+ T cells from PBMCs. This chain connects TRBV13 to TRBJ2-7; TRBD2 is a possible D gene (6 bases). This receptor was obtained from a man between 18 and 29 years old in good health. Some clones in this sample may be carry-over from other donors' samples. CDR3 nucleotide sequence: TGTGCCAGCAGCCTTGGGGACTCCGGCTACGAGCAGTACTTC. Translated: CASSLGDSGYEQYF.